This TCR beta chain was identified during a study of CD8 T cells in ankylosing spondylitis. TCRdb itself ran the 5' RACE reads through MiXCR, one entry per CDR3 protein. The sample records over 400,000 distinct CDR3 sequences, roughly 26% being singletons. This clonotype was observed a handful of times. Its antigen remains unidentified. V dropped 3 bases and J dropped 8 bases, with 17 bases sitting between them. This CDR3 spans 15 amino acids. Overall study findings and caveats: A motif of eight highly homologous TCR beta variants was seen as apparently characteristic of ankylosing spondylitis blood.

Source material: blood, either unsorted or a sorted T cell fraction (not recorded which). The V gene is TRBV12-3 or TRBV12-4, the J gene TRBJ2-1, with D perhaps assigned TRBD1 or TRBD2 (5 bases each). The clonotype originates from a male donor with ankylosing spondylitis. The CDR3: CASSFRRAGNDEQFF. CDR3 coding DNA: TGTGCCAGCAGTTTCCGCAGGGCGGGTAATGATGAGCAGTTCTTC.